Listed below are T cell receptor beta chains from one sample, sequenced in a study of blood T cell repertoires in COVID-19. Assay: immunoSEQ multiplex PCR; the TCRdb copy retains only in-frame clones and omits some. Among around 200,000 clones listed, about 90% were seen once. The specimen was PBMCs or T cells enriched from blood (not recorded which). The receptors come from a woman between 50 and 59 years old in a cohort exposed to, infected with or recovered from COVID-19 (not recorded which). CDR3s leave out the opening cysteine and the closing phenylalanine or tryptophan. A D gene is named only where the DNA matches it firmly. The size field is filled for only some rows; it gives once, few, many or a size class.

j_call d_call clone_size v_call cdr3_aa
TRBJ2-1 - once TRBV4-1 ASSQVSRLNEQF
TRBJ1-1 - - TRBV4-2 ASSPSAGSREAF
TRBJ2-6 - - TRBV6-1 ASSAKRECQSRANVLT
TRBJ2-1 - once TRBV21-1 ASSKGAGGGPLNEQF
TRBJ1-4 TRBD1 - TRBV4-1 ASSQGDRENEKLF
TRBJ1-5 - - TRBV28 ASSPQVGNQPQH
TRBJ2-1 - - TRBV5-8 ASSFDNRLSYNEQF
TRBJ1-2 TRBD1 - TRBV5-4 ASSSAGTGSGYT
TRBJ1-3 TRBD1 - TRBV25-1 ASGTGAFGNTIY
TRBJ1-1 - - TRBV7-2 ASSLERNTEAF
TRBJ1-2 TRBD1 - TRBV29-1 SVEGQDYGYT
TRBJ1-5 - - TRBV29-1 SVQTGGGNQPQH
TRBJ2-5 - - TRBV6-5 ASSRQSRETQY
TRBJ2-3 - - TRBV19 ASSKDRRGTDTQY
TRBJ1-5 - few TRBV12-3/TRBV12-4 ASSLAQGPQH